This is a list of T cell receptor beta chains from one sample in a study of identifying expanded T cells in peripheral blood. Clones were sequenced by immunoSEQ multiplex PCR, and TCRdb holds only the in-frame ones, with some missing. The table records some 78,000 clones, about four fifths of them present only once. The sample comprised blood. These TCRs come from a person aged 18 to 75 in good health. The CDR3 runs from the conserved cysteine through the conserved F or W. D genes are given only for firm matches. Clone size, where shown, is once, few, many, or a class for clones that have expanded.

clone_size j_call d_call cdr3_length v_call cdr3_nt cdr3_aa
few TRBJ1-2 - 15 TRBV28 TGTGCCAGCACGCTGTCCCCGATGGAGGTCTATGGCTACACCTTC CASTLSPMEVYGYTF
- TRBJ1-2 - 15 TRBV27 TGTGCCAGCAGTCCGGGGACATTTGGAAGCTATGGCTACACCTTC CASSPGTFGSYGYTF
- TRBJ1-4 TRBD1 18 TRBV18 TGTGCCAGCTCACCAGTGCCTACTACCGGGACAGGGGGCGAAAAACTGTTTTTT CASSPVPTTGTGGEKLFF
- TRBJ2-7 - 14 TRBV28 TGTGCCAGCAGTCCATACGAGCGAGCTTACGAGCAGTACTTC CASSPYERAYEQYF
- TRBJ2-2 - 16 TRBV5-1 TGCGCCAGCAGCTTGGATCTAGGGTCCAACACCGGGGAGCTGTTTTTT CASSLDLGSNTGELFF
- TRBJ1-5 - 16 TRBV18 TGTGCCAGCTCACCTGGGAGAGGGGAACGCAATCAGCCCCAGCATTTT CASSPGRGERNQPQHF
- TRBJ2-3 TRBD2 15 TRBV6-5 TGTGCCAGCAGTGGACTAGCGGGACCGACAGATACGCAGTATTTT CASSGLAGPTDTQYF
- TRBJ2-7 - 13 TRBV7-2 TGTGCCAGCAGCCTGATGGGGGACGGCGAGCAGTACTTC CASSLMGDGEQYF
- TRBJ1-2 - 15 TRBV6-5 TGTGCCAGCATTCACGCCTCCGGGGCTACCTATGGCTACACCTTC CASIHASGATYGYTF
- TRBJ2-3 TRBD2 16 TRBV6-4 TGTGCCAGCAGCCTGGGACTAGCGACTAGCACAGATACGCAGTATTTT CASSLGLATSTDTQYF
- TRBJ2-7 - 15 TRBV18 TGTGCCAGCTCACCACCGTCGCAGGCAAACTACGAGCAGTACTTC CASSPPSQANYEQYF
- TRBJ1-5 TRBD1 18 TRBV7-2 TGTGCCAGCAGCCCACAAAGGACAGGGGGCTCATCGGCTCAGCCCCAGCATTTT CASSPQRTGGSSAQPQHF
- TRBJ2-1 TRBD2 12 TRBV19 TGTGCCAGCGGACTAGCGGGGAATGAGCAGTTCTTC CASGLAGNEQFF
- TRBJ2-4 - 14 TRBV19 TGTGCCAGTAGTTCGGATGGGGCCCTAAACATTCAGTACTTC CASSSDGALNIQYF
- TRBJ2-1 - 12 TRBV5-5 TGTGCCAGCAGCTCGAGGGACAATGAGCAGTTCTTC CASSSRDNEQFF
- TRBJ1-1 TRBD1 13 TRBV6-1 TGTGCCAGCAGGGGACAGCCGAACACTGAAGCTTTCTTT CASRGQPNTEAFF
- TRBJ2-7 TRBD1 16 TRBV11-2 TGTGCCAGCAGCTTAGAGCCGACAGGGGGGACTTCCGAGCAGTACTTC CASSLEPTGGTSEQYF
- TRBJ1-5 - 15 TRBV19 TGTGCCAGTACCACCTCGGGGGGGGGAGGTCAGCCCCAGCATTTT CASTTSGGGGQPQHF
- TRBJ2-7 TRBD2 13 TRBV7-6 TGTGCCAGCAGCCCGGGACTATCATGGGAGCAGTACTTC CASSPGLSWEQYF
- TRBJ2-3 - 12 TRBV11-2 TGTGCCAGCAGCCCCTCCACAGATACGCAGTATTTT CASSPSTDTQYF
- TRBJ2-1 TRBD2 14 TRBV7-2 TGTGCCAGCAGGACTAGCGGGAGTAGCCATGAGCAGTTCTTC CASRTSGSSHEQFF
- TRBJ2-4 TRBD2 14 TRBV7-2 TGTGCCAGCAGCCGTGGGGGAGGGAAAAACATTCAGTACTTC CASSRGGGKNIQYF
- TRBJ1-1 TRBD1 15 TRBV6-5 TGTGCCAGCAGGTACGGACAGGCCATGAACACTGAAGCTTTCTTT CASRYGQAMNTEAFF
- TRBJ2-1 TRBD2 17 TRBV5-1 TGCGCCAGCAGCTCCCTAACTAGCGGGAGGAACTACAATGAGCAGTTCTTC CASSSLTSGRNYNEQFF
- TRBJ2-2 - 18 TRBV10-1 TGCGCCAGCAGTGGAAGGAACAGGACCCCCTTGAACACCGGGGAGCTGTTTTTT CASSGRNRTPLNTGELFF
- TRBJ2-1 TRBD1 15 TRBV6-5 TGTGCCAGCAGAGCGACAGGGGGCCGGTACAATGAGCAGTTCTTC CASRATGGRYNEQFF
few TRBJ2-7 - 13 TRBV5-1 TGCGCCAGCAGCTCAAATCCAGGCGGAGAGCAGTACTTC CASSSNPGGEQYF
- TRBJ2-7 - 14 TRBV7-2 TGTGCCAGCAGCTCGACTGTGAACTCCTACGAGCAGTACTTC CASSSTVNSYEQYF
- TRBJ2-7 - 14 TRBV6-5 TGTGCCAGCAGTTCCGATACAAATACTGGAGAGCAGTACTTC CASSSDTNTGEQYF
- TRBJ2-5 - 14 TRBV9 TGTGCCAGCAGCTTATCTACAGGGCTGGAGACCCAGTACTTC CASSLSTGLETQYF
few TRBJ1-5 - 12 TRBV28 TGTGCCAGCGGGGCAAACAATCAGCCCCAGCATTTT CASGANNQPQHF
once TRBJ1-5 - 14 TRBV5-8 TGTGCCAGCAGCTTGTGGACAGCGAATCAGCCCCAGCATTTT CASSLWTANQPQHF
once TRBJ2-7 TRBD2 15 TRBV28 TGTGCCAGCAGGAGTAGCGGGAGTATAACCTACGAGCAGTACTTC CASRSSGSITYEQYF
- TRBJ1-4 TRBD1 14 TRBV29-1 TGCAGCGTTGAAGACCCAGGGGGCGATGAAAAACTGTTTTTT CSVEDPGGDEKLFF
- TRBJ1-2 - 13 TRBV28 TGTGCCAGCAGTCAGCAGGGTCTGGTCGGCTACACCTTC CASSQQGLVGYTF
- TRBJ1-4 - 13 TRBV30 TGTGCCTGGAGCGCGAGTGTAAATGAAAAACTGTTTTTT CAWSASVNEKLFF
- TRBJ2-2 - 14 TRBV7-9 TGTGCCAGCAGCCTCGTCGGGGATACCGGGGAGCTGTTTTTT CASSLVGDTGELFF
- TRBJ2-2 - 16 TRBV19 TGTGCCAGTACGTTGACCAGAAGCTTAAACACCGGGGAGCTGTTTTTT CASTLTRSLNTGELFF
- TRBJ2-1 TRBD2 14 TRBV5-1 TGCGCCAGCAGCTCTAAAACTAGCGTGGATGAGCAGTTCTTC CASSSKTSVDEQFF
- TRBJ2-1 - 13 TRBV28 TGTGCCAGCAGTCCCCGGACTATACCTGAGCAGTTCTTC CASSPRTIPEQFF
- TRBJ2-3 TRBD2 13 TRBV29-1 TGCAGCGTTTATGGGACTAGCGCAGATACGCAGTATTTT CSVYGTSADTQYF
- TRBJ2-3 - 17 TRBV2 TGTGCCAGCAGTGGGGCACCGGGCGGGGTTGGCACAGATACGCAGTATTTT CASSGAPGGVGTDTQYF